This TCR beta chain comes out of a study of HIV-infected patients and healthy controls. CDR1 and CDR2 (germline): SEHNR, FQNEAQ (reference sequence). Trimming took off 6 bases at V and 2 bases at J, with 16 bases between the two ends. This CDR3 is 15 amino acids long. TCRdb called the 5' RACE reads again in MiXCR, with one record for every CDR3 protein. The table has 18,000 or so distinct CDR3 sequences, roughly 19% seen once; the top ten hold approximately 31%. The TCR was taken from a human donor in good health. The sequenced sample consisted of CD8+ T cells from blood. The chain carries TRBV7-9 and TRBJ1-1; tentatively, D is TRBD1 (6 bases). The CDR3 sequence: CASRETGNRNTEAFF. The DNA of the CDR3 is TGTGCCAGCAGGGAAACAGGGAACCGAAACACTGAAGCTTTCTTT.